The 21 T cell receptor beta chains presented below share a single source sample, sequenced in a study of OX40 agonist ivuxolimab in advanced cancers. Produced via immunoSEQ multiplex PCR; TCRdb's table is partial and in-frame only. In the table there are 30,000 to 45,000 clones, roughly nine tenths of which are singletons. This specimen consisted of CD4+ or CD8+ T cells sorted from blood, obtained in a trial of the OX40 agonist ivuxolimab. The receptors here all came from an adult with an advanced solid tumor such as melanoma, head and neck, liver or kidney cancer.

In its sample, this clone was seen a few times. V usage is TRBV30 and J usage is TRBJ1-1, with D possibly being TRBD1 (5 bases). The CDR3 covers 12 residues. The V end lost 3 bases, the J end lost 3 bases, and 8 bases lay between the germline ends. The germline CDR1 and CDR2 sequences are GTSNPN and SVGIG (reference sequence). The CDR3, as DNA: TGTGCCTGGAGCTGGGGGGACACTGAAGCTTTCTTT. Amino acid sequence: CAWSWGDTEAFF.

The J gene is TRBJ1-2, the V gene TRBV6-5; 7 bases fit TRBD1. Germline V gene lookup returns CDR1 MNHEY and CDR2 SVGAGI. The CDR3 spans 13 residues. Trimming cost V 4 bases and J 6 bases; bases outside gene matches: 5. The CDR3 DNA reads as TGTGCCAGCAGTTTCACTGACAGGGATGGCTACACCTTC. Translation: CASSFTDRDGYTF.

The genes are TRBV7-6 and TRBJ1-2; D gene ambiguous. CDR3 length: 13 residues. V was trimmed by 1 base and J by 1 base, leaving 4 bases between them. The V gene's germline CDR1 is SGHVS and CDR2 FNYEAQ. The CDR3 nucleotides read TGTGCCAGCAGCTTAGGTCATAACTATGGCTACACCTTC. As protein: CASSLGHNYGYTF.

The rearrangement joins TRBV5-4 to TRBJ2-5, with TRBD2 matching over 8 bases. The J call may be wrong; the DNA end is better matched by TRBJ2-7. The CDR3 totals 14 residues. CDR1 is SGHNT, CDR2 YYREEE, per germline (reference sequence). This chain's CDR3 is CASSLASGPYEQYF. The CDR3 bases are TGTGCCAGCAGCTTAGCTAGCGGGCCCTACGAGCAGTACTTC.

V gene TRBV2 combines with J gene TRBJ1-2; D is unresolved. V dropped 3 bases and J dropped 6 bases, with 23 bases sitting between them. Germline V lookup: CDR1 SNHLY, CDR2 FYNNEI. The CDR3 contains 17 residues. CDR3 sequence: CASSEFGEAAIVDGYTF. The CDR3 DNA sequence: TGTGCCAGCAGTGAGTTCGGGGAGGCCGCTATTGTCGATGGCTACACCTTC. Full variable domain (outside the CDR3, taken from reference TRBV2 and TRBJ1-2): EPEVTQTPSHQVTQMGQEVILRCVPISNHLYFYWYRQILGQKVEFLVSFYNNEISEKSEIFDDQFSVERPDGSNFTLKIRSTKLEDSAMYFCASSEFGEAAIVDGYTFGSGTRLTVV.

The gene calls are TRBV21-1 and TRBJ1-2. TRBV21-1 is termed a pseudogene. The CDR3 is 14 amino acids. CDR3 nucleotides: TGTGCCAGCAGCAAAGTAGGGACGGGCTATGGCTACACCTTC. Translated, it gives CASSKVGTGYGYTF.

This rearrangement joins TRBV10-3 to TRBJ2-1; tentatively, D is TRBD1 or TRBD2 (7 bases each). The CDR3 covers 16 residues. Per the germline V gene, CDR1 is ENHRY and CDR2 is SYGVKD. Trimming shortened V by 10 bases and J by 4 bases, and 23 bases separated the two germline ends. CDR3 sequence (DNA): TGTGCCACTTCGAACAGGGGAGGGGGTTCGTACAATGAGCAGTTCTTC. This gives the protein CATSNRGGGSYNEQFF.

The chain carries TRBV29-1 and TRBJ2-7; no clear D. From germline, CDR1 is SQVTM and CDR2 ANQGSEA. V was pared by 3 bases and J by 0 bases, with 9 bases between. The CDR3 runs to 13 residues. The CDR3 nucleotides read TGCAGCGTTGAGGGCCAGAACTCCTACGAGCAGTACTTC. Protein: CSVEGQNSYEQYF.

The genes are TRBV6-1 and TRBJ2-7, with 12 bases that match TRBD2. V lost 6 bases to trimming and J lost 2 bases; unmatched junction nucleotides: 5. This CDR3 has 15 residues. Germline V lookup: CDR1 MNHNS, CDR2 SASEGT. The CDR3 here is CASRELAGGPYEQYF. The CDR3 coding sequence is TGTGCCAGCAGGGAACTAGCGGGGGGCCCCTACGAGCAGTACTTC.

This chain links TRBV7-6 with TRBJ2-7; D is unclear. This CDR3 contains 14 residues. Germline-derived CDR1 and CDR2 are SGHVS and FNYEAQ. V was clipped by 1 base and J by 1 base, with 8 bases between them. The CDR3 loop is CASSLGTDSYEQYF. The CDR3 bases are TGTGCCAGCAGCTTAGGGACGGATTCCTACGAGCAGTACTTC.

This clone was detected once. CDR3 residues: CASSYSGTGLGSVRGREQFF. CDR3 nucleotides: TGTGCCAGCAGTTATTCCGGGACAGGGTTGGGATCGGTCAGAGGTCGTGAGCAGTTCTTC. The J gene is TRBJ2-1, the V gene TRBV27, with 9 bases identical to TRBD1. The CDR3 runs 20 residues. V lost 4 bases and J lost 9; bases outside the gene matches: 25. Per germline, CDR1 MNHEY and CDR2 SMNVEV (reference sequence).

Relative to its sample, this clone is medium-sized. The chain recombines TRBV4-2 with TRBJ2-3, with D uncertain. The CDR3 sequence is 15 residues long. V shed 0 bases and J shed 1 base, with 8 bases lying between them. From germline, CDR1 is LGHNA and CDR2 YNFKEQ. CDR3 bases: TGTGCCAGCAGCCAAGATTTTGGGGGCACAGATACGCAGTATTTT. Residues: CASSQDFGGTDTQYF.

The V and J genes are TRBV7-6 and TRBJ1-4, with a weak D call TRBD1 (5 bases). Trimming took 5 bases from V and 6 from J, leaving 22 bases between them. Germline V gene sequence: CDR1 SGHVS, CDR2 FNYEAQ. CDR3 length: 17 residues. The CDR3 DNA reads as TGTGCCAGCAGCCCGGGGGTGACCCGTGTGGTTGATGAAAAACTGTTTTTT. Amino acid sequence: CASSPGVTRVVDEKLFF.

This chain joins TRBV14 and TRBJ2-3, with a possible D match to TRBD2 (5 bases). The CDR3 consists of 13 residues. Germline V gives CDR1 SGHDN, CDR2 FVKESK. V lost 3 bases, J lost 5 bases, and 9 bases lay in between. The CDR3 DNA sequence: TGTGCCAGCAGCCAGATTAGCGAAGATACGCAGTATTTT. Encoded protein: CASSQISEDTQYF.

This clone has only a few counts. The rearrangement joins TRBV4-1 to TRBJ1-5; a possible D gene is TRBD1 (5 bases). Germline CDR1 and CDR2: MGHRA and YSYEKL. This CDR3 is 15 amino acids long. Trimming took off 4 bases at V and 0 bases at J, with 10 bases between the two ends. The CDR3 sequence is CASSLAGNSNQPQHF. The CDR3 region has the DNA TGCGCCAGCAGCCTGGCAGGGAATAGCAATCAGCCCCAGCATTTT.

On this clone itself: The sample holds other DNA sequences that translate to the same CDR3. The CDR3 region is CASSIGTGPGNTIYF. The CDR3 bases are TGTGCCAGTAGTATCGGGACAGGGCCTGGAAACACCATATATTTT. The J gene is TRBJ1-3, the V gene TRBV19, with 9 nucleotides matching TRBD1. The CDR3 length is 15 residues. After removal of 3 bases from V and 2 bases from J, the junction contained 2 bases not matched to a gene. The V gene's germline CDR1 is LNHDA and CDR2 SQIVND (reference sequence).

The chain joins TRBV6-5 to TRBJ2-5; D unresolved. The CDR3 spans 15 residues. With 5 bases removed from V and 4 bases from J, the gap between germline ends came to 17 bases. In germline, CDR1 is MNHEY, CDR2 SVGAGI. The CDR3 loop is CASSLNLGGRETQYF. Written as DNA, the CDR3 is TGTGCCAGCAGTCTTAACCTCGGCGGCAGAGAGACCCAGTACTTC.

The CDR3 loop is CASSSYRLVLNTEAFF. For the CDR3, the DNA is TGTGCCAGCAGCTCGTACCGGCTAGTTTTGAACACTGAAGCTTTCTTT. This chain links TRBV7-9 with TRBJ1-1; unclear D gene. Per the germline V gene, CDR1 is SEHNR and CDR2 is FQNEAQ (reference sequence). Trimming shortened V by 4 bases and J by 0 bases, and 15 bases separated the two germline ends. The CDR3 totals 16 residues.

V and J are TRBV27 and TRBJ1-1; D may be TRBD1 (5 bases). Germline lookup yields CDR1 MNHEY and CDR2 SMNVEV (reference sequence). The CDR3 has 15 amino acids. The ends were cut back, 2 bases at V and 3 bases at J, with 13 bases in the middle. Written as DNA, the CDR3 is TGTGCCAGCAGTTTAGCAGGGTGGGCGGACACTGAAGCTTTCTTT. It is translated as CASSLAGWADTEAFF.

The chain combines TRBV4-1 with TRBJ1-3, with D possibly being TRBD1 (6 bases). CDR3 size: 14 residues. V was pared by 2 bases and J by 2 bases, with 7 bases between. Germline V gene lookup returns CDR1 MGHRA and CDR2 YSYEKL. CDR3 sequence (DNA): TGCGCCAGCAGCCAACAGGGGACTGGAAACACCATATATTTT. It is translated as CASSQQGTGNTIYF.

V and J are TRBV11-1 and TRBJ2-7, with D perhaps TRBD1 or TRBD2 (5 bases each). V shed 2 bases and J shed 0 bases, with 14 bases lying between them. CDR1 and CDR2 from the germline V gene are SGHAT and FQDESV (reference sequence). CDR3 length: 16 residues. The CDR3 nucleotides are TGTGCCAGCAGCTTAACCCGGGACGGATACTCCTACGAGCAGTACTTC. Translated, it gives CASSLTRDGYSYEQYF.